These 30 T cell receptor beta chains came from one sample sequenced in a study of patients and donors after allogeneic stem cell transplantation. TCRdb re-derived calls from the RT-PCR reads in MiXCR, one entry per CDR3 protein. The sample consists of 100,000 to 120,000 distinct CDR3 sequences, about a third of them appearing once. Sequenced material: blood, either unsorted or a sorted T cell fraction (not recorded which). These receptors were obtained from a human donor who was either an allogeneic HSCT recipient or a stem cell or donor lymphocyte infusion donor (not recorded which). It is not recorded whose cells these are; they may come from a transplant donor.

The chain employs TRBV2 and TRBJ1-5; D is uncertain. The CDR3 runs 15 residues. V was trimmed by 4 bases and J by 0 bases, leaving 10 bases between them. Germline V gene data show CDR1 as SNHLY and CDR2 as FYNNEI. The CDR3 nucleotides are TGTGCCAGCAGTGGGTGGTCAGATAGCAATCAGCCCCAGCATTTT. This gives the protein CASSGWSDSNQPQHF.

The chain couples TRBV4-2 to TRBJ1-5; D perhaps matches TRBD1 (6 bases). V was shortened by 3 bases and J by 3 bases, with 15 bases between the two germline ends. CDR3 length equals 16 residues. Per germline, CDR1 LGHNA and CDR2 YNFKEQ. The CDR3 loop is CASSHRGGINNQPQHF. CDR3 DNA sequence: TGTGCCAGCAGCCACCGAGGGGGTATTAACAATCAGCCCCAGCATTTT.

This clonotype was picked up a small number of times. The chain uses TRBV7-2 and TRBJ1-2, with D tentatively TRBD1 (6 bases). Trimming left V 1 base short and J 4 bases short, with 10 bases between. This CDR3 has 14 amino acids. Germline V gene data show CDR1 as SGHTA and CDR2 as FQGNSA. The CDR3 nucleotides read TGTGCCAGCAGCTTAGTTGGGGGCCTCTATGGCTACACCTTC. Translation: CASSLVGGLYGYTF.

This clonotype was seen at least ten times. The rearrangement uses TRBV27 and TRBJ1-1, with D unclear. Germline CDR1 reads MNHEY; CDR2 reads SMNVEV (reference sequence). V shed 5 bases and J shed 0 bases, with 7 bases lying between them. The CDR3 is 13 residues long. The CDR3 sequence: CASSLRLNTEAFF. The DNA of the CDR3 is TGTGCCAGCAGTCTGAGGTTGAACACTGAAGCTTTCTTT.

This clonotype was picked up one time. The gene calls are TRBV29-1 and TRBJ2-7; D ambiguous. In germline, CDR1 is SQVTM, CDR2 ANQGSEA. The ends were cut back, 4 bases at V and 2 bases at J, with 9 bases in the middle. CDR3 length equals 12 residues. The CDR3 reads CSVGFGTYEQYF. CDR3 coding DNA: TGCAGCGTTGGATTTGGGACCTACGAGCAGTACTTC.

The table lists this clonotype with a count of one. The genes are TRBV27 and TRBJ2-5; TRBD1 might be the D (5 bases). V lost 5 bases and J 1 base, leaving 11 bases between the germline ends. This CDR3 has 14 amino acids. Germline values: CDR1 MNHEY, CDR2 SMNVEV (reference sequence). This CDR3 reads CASSPRVFQETQYF. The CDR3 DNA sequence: TGTGCCAGCAGTCCCAGGGTGTTCCAAGAGACCCAGTACTTC.

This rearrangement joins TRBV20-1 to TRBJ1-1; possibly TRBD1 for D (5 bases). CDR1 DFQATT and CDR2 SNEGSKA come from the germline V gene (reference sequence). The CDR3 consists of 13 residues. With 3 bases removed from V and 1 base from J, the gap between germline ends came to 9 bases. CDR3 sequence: CSASDSPNTEAFF. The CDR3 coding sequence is TGCAGTGCTAGTGACAGCCCGAACACTGAAGCTTTCTTT.

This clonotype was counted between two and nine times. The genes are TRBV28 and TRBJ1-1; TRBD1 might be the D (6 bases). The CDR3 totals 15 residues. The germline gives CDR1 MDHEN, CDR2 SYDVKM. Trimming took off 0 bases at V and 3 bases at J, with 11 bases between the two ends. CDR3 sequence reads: CASSLWGAGDTEAFF. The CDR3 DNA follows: TGTGCCAGCAGTTTATGGGGGGCAGGGGACACTGAAGCTTTCTTT.

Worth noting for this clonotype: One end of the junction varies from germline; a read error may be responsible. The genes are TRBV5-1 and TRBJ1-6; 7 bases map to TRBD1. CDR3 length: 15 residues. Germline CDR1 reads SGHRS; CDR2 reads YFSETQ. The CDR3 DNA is TGCACCAGCAGCCGAGGGGGCATAGGTGATTCACCCCTCCACTTT. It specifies CTSSRGGIGDSPLHF.

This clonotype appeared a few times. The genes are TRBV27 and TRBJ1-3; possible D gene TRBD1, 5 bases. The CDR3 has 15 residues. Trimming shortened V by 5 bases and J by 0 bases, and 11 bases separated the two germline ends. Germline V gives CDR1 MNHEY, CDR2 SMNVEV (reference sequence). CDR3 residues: CASSLTGRSGNTIYF. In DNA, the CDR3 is TGTGCCAGCAGTCTCACAGGTCGCTCTGGAAACACCATATATTTT.

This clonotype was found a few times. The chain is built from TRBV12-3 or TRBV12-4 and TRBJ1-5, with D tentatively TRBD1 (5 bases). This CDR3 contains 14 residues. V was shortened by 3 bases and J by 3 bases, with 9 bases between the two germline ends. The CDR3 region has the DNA TGTGCCAGCAGTTTGCGAGGGGTCAATCAGCCCCAGCATTTT. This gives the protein CASSLRGVNQPQHF.

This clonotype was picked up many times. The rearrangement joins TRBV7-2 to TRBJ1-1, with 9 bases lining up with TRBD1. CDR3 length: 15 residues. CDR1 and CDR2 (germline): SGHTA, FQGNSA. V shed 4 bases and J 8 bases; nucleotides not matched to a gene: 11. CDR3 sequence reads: CASSSFSGQGAEAFF. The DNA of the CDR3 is TGTGCCAGCAGCTCTTTTTCGGGACAGGGTGCGGAAGCTTTCTTT.

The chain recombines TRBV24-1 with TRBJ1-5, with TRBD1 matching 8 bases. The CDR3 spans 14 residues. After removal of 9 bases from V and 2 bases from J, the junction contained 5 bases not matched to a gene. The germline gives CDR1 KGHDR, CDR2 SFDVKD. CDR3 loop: CATSAGGRNQPQHF. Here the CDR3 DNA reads TGTGCCACCTCCGCAGGGGGCCGCAATCAGCCCCAGCATTTT.

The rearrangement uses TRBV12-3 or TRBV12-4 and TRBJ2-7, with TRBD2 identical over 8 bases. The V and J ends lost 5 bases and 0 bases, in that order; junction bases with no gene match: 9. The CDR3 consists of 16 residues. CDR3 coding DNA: TGTGCCAGCAGTCATGAACTAGCGGATGGCTCCTACGAGCAGTACTTC. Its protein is CASSHELADGSYEQYF.

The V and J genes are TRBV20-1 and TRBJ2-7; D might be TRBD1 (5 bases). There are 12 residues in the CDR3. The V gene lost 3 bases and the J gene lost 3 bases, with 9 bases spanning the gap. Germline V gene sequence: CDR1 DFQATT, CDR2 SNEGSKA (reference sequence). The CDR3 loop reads CSASWGSYEQYF. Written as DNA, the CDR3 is TGCAGTGCTAGTTGGGGCAGCTACGAGCAGTACTTC.

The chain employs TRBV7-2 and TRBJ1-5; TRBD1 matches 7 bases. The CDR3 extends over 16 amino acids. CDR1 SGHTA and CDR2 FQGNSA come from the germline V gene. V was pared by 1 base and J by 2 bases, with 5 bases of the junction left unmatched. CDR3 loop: CASSLVKGGGNQPQHF. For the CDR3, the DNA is TGTGCCAGCAGCTTAGTTAAAGGGGGCGGCAATCAGCCCCAGCATTTT.

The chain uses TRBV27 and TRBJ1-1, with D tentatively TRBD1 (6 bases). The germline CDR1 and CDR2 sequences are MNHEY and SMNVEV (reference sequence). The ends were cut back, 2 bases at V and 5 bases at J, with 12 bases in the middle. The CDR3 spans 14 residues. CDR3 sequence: CASSLQGRKTEAFF. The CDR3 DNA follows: TGTGCCAGCAGTTTACAGGGGAGAAAGACTGAAGCTTTCTTT.

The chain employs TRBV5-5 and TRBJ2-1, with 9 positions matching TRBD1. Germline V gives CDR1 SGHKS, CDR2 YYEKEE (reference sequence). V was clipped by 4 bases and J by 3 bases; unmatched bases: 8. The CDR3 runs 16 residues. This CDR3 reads CASSQTQGAFYNEQFF. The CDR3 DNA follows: TGTGCCAGCAGCCAAACACAGGGGGCCTTCTACAATGAGCAGTTCTTC.

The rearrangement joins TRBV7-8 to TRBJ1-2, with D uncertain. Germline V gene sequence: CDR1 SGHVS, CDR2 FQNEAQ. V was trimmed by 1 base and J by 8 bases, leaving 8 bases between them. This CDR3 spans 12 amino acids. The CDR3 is CASSLGGVGYTF. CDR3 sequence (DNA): TGTGCCAGCAGCTTAGGCGGTGTAGGCTACACCTTC.

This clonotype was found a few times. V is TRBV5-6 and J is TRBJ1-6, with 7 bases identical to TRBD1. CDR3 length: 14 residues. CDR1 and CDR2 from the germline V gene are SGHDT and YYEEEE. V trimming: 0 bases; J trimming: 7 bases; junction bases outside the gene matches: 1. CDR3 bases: TGTGCCAGCAGCTTGGAACAGGGGAATTCACCCCTCCACTTT. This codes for CASSLEQGNSPLHF.

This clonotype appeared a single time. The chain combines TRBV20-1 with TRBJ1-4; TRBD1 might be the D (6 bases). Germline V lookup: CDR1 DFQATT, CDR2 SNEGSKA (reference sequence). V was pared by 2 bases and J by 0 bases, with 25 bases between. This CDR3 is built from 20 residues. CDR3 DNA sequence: TGCAGTGCTAGATCGAAAGGACAGACCAAGTCTTCCCCAACTAATGAAAAACTGTTTTTT. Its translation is CSARSKGQTKSSPTNEKLFF.

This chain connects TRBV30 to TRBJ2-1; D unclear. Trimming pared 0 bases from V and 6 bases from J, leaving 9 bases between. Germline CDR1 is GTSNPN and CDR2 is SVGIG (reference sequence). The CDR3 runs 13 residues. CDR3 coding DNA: TGTGCCTGGAGTGTAAGTAGTCGCAATGAGCAGTTCTTC. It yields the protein CAWSVSSRNEQFF.

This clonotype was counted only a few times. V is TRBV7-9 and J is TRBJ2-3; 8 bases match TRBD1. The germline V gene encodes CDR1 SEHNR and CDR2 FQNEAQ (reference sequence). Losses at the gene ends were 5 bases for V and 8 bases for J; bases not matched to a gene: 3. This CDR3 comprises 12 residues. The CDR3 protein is CASSIQGVTQYF. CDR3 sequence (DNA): TGTGCCAGCAGCATACAGGGGGTTACGCAGTATTTT.

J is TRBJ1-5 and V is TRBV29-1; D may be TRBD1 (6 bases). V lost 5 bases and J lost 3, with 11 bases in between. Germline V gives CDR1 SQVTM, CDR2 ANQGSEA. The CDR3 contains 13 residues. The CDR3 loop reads CSVRTDNNQPQHF. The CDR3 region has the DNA TGCAGCGTTAGGACAGACAACAATCAGCCCCAGCATTTT.

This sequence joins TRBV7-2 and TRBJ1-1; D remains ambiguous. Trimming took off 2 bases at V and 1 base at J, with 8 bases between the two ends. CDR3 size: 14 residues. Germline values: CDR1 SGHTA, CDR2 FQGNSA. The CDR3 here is CASSLLGRNTEAFF. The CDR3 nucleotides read TGTGCCAGCAGCTTATTGGGGAGGAACACTGAAGCTTTCTTT.

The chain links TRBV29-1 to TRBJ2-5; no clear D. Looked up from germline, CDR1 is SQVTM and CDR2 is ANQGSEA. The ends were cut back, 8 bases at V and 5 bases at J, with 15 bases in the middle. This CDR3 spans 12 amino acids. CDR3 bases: TGCAGCCTTGTCCAAGGCTGGGAGACCCAGTACTTC. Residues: CSLVQGWETQYF.

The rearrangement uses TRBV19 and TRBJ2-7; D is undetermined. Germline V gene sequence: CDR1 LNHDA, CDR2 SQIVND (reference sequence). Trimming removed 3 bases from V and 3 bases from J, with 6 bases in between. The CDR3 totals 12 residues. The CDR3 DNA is TGTGCCAGTAGTATTCCAGGCTACGAGCAGTACTTC. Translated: CASSIPGYEQYF. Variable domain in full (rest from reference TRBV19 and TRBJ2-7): DGGITQSPKYLFRKEGQNVTLSCEQNLNHDAMYWYRQDPGQGLRLIYYSQIVNDFQKGDIAEGYSVSREKKESFPLTVTSAQKNPTAFYLCASSIPGYEQYFGPGTRLTVT.

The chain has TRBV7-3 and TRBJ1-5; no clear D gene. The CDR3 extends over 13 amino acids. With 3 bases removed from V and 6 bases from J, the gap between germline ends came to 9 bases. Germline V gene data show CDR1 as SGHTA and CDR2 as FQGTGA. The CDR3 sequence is CASSFFAGQPQHF. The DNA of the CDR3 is TGTGCCAGCAGCTTTTTTGCGGGTCAGCCCCAGCATTTT.

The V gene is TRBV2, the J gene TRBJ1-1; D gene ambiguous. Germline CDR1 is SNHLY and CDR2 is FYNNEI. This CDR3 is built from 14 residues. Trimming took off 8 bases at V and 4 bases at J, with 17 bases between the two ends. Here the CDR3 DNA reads TGTGCCAGCGAAATAGGACGGGCGGGCACTGAAGCTTTCTTT. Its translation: CASEIGRAGTEAFF.

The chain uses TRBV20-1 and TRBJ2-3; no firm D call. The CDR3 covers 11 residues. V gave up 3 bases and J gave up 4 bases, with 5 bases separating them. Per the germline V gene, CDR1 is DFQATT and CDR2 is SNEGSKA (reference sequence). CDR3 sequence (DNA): TGCAGTGCTAGTCGGGCAGATACGCAGTATTTT. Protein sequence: CSASRADTQYF.